These 17 T cell receptor beta chains were sequenced from one sample in a study of blood T cell repertoires in COVID-19 (dated by TCRdb to the early 2020s). Receptors were amplified or captured by the immunoSEQ multiplex PCR assay. Sourced from immuneACCESS, this table was stored by TCRdb with only in-frame sequences that have V and J called. A share of the clones is absent; for the studies checked, an unresolved V gene accounts for under half, and the remainder has no known explanation. Counted in this sample were 200,000 to 250,000 clones; more than 80% of them appeared once. 5.5% of the sample lies in the top ten. The source material was peripheral blood. These TCRs come from a human donor in a cohort sampled during active COVID-19.

This clone was seen only a few times. V usage is TRBV6-1 and J usage is TRBJ1-5; D is unclear. V shed 3 bases and J shed 0 bases, with 9 bases lying between them. CDR3 length: 15 residues. Per germline, CDR1 MNHNS and CDR2 SASEGT. The CDR3 DNA reads TGTGCCAGCAGTGAGCGGCAATATAGCAATCAGCCCCAGCATTTT. This gives the protein CASSERQYSNQPQHF.

The chain has TRBV14 and TRBJ2-5; a weak D match, TRBD1 (5 bases). V was shortened by 2 bases and J by 3 bases, with 16 bases between the two germline ends. This CDR3 has 16 residues. CDR1 and CDR2 from the germline V gene are SGHDN and FVKESK. CDR3 coding DNA: TGTGCCAGCAGCCAAAACCCGTCGGCAGGGAAAGAGACCCAGTACTTC. Protein product: CASSQNPSAGKETQYF.

This chain links TRBV11-2 with TRBJ2-7; 9 bases map to TRBD1. Germline loops: CDR1 SGHAT, CDR2 FQNNGV. Trimming cost V 5 bases and J 4 bases; bases outside gene matches: 9. The CDR3 is made up of 15 amino acids. This CDR3 is CASSRGGQGVYEQYF. CDR3 DNA sequence: TGTGCCAGCAGCCGCGGGGGACAGGGTGTTTACGAGCAGTACTTC.

This rearrangement joins TRBV19 to TRBJ1-1; 10 bases align to TRBD1. Germline CDR1 LNHDA, CDR2 SQIVND (reference sequence). J lost 4 bases, V lost 2 bases, and 10 bases had no gene match. The CDR3 contains 17 residues. This CDR3 reads CASSISRDRGRGTEAFF. Written as DNA, the CDR3 is TGTGCCAGTAGTATAAGTCGGGACAGGGGTAGGGGCACTGAAGCTTTCTTT.

The chain uses TRBV7-9 and TRBJ1-5; perhaps TRBD1 as D (6 bases). Germline V gives CDR1 SEHNR, CDR2 FQNEAQ (reference sequence). This CDR3 spans 13 amino acids. The V end lost 1 base, the J end lost 7 bases, and 8 bases lay between the germline ends. CDR3 coding DNA: TGTGCCAGCAGCTTAGTTGGGGGCCAGCCCCAGCATTTT. Translated, it gives CASSLVGGQPQHF.

This clone was observed a few times. This chain connects TRBV10-3 to TRBJ1-1, with D unresolved. CDR3 length: 13 amino acids. The germline gives CDR1 ENHRY, CDR2 SYGVKD. Trimming removed 6 bases at V and 1 base at J, with 9 bases between. CDR3 nucleotides: TGTGCCATCAGGGAGACACAGAACACTGAAGCTTTCTTT. Protein: CAIRETQNTEAFF.

DNA of the CDR3: TGCGCCAGCAGCCAACCGACTCTCGGACAGGCTAATTCACCCCTCCACTTT. Encoded protein: CASSQPTLGQANSPLHF. V gene TRBV4-1 combines with J gene TRBJ1-6; the match to TRBD1 covers 7 bases. Germline values: CDR1 MGHRA, CDR2 YSYEKL. The CDR3 runs 17 residues. With V trimmed by 2 bases and J by 6 bases, 10 bases remained unmatched.

This clone appeared once. J is TRBJ2-1 and V is TRBV7-9; D not certain. V lost 2 bases and J lost 7, with 6 bases in between. Germline loops: CDR1 SEHNR, CDR2 FQNEAQ (reference sequence). The CDR3 loop spans 12 amino acids. Written as DNA, the CDR3 is TGTGCCAGCAGCTTATCCATGAATGAGCAGTTCTTC. Protein sequence: CASSLSMNEQFF.

This clone was seen a handful of times. The chain couples TRBV5-1 to TRBJ1-1; no firm D call. Trimming left V 2 bases short and J 4 bases short, with 9 bases between. This CDR3 region has 13 residues. Germline assignment: CDR1 SGHRS and CDR2 YFSETQ. CDR3: CASSFGRGTEAFF. CDR3 in DNA: TGCGCCAGCAGCTTTGGAAGAGGCACTGAAGCTTTCTTT. The full variable domain, completed using reference TRBV5-1 and TRBJ1-1, is KAGVTQTPRYLIKTRGQQVTLSCSPISGHRSVSWYQQTPGQGLQFLFEYFSETQRNKGNFPGRFSGRQFSNSRSEMNVSTLELGDSALYLCASSFGRGTEAFFGQGTRLTVV.

In its sample, this clone was seen a few times. This chain joins TRBV3-1 (or the pseudogene TRBV3-2) and TRBJ2-7, with a possible D match to TRBD1 (6 bases). This CDR3 has 13 residues. V was trimmed by 3 bases and J by 6 bases, leaving 12 bases between them. CDR1 LGHDT and CDR2 YNNKEL come from the germline V gene (reference sequence). The CDR3 reads CASSHQQGSEQYF. The DNA of the CDR3 is TGTGCCAGCAGCCATCAACAGGGATCCGAGCAGTACTTC.

V gene TRBV28 combines with J gene TRBJ2-5; 10 nucleotides match TRBD2. Germline values: CDR1 MDHEN, CDR2 SYDVKM. The CDR3 loop spans 14 amino acids. Trimming removed 5 bases from V and 5 bases from J; junction bases left unmatched: 5. The CDR3 DNA is TGTGCCAGCAGTCCTCTAGCGGGAGTTGAGACCCAGTACTTC. Protein sequence: CASSPLAGVETQYF. Using reference TRBV28 and TRBJ2-5 for the parts outside the CDR3, the full variable domain is DVKVTQSSRYLVKRTGEKVFLECVQDMDHENMFWYRQDPGLGLRLIYFSYDVKMKEKGDIPEGYSVSREKKERFSLILESASTNQTSMYLCASSPLAGVETQYFGPGTRLLVL.

This chain links TRBV18 with TRBJ2-1; TRBD1 is a possible D gene (5 bases). Germline V gives CDR1 KGHSH, CDR2 LQKENI. The germline V and J ends were trimmed by 3 bases and 7 bases, with 10 bases remaining between them. This CDR3 has 13 residues. The CDR3 spells CASSPSRGNEQFF. The CDR3 coding sequence is TGTGCCAGCTCACCCTCAAGGGGAAATGAGCAGTTCTTC.

Here the CDR3 reads CASSLDQGLAGGSQDTQYF. DNA for the CDR3: TGTGCCAGCAGTTTAGACCAGGGACTAGCGGGAGGGTCTCAGGATACGCAGTATTTT. The chain combines TRBV28 with TRBJ2-3; 16 bases agree with TRBD2. The germline CDR1 and CDR2 sequences are MDHEN and SYDVKM. This CDR3 spans 19 amino acids. With 2 bases clipped from V and 6 bases from J, the junction kept 11 bases outside the gene matches.

The rearrangement links TRBV5-1 to TRBJ2-2; tentatively, D is TRBD1 (6 bases). Germline V gene sequence: CDR1 SGHRS, CDR2 YFSETQ. The length of the CDR3 is 14 residues. The V end was cut by 0 bases, the J end by 5 bases, with 8 bases between. The CDR3 region has the DNA TGCGCCAGCAGCTTGGGACAGGCAACCGGGGAGCTGTTTTTT. Encoded protein: CASSLGQATGELFF.

The V and J genes are TRBV5-1 and TRBJ2-2; 9 nucleotides match TRBD1. CDR3 length: 15 amino acids. The germline V gene encodes CDR1 SGHRS and CDR2 YFSETQ. With 4 bases clipped from V and 7 bases from J, the junction kept 8 bases outside the gene matches. The CDR3 DNA reads TGCGCCAGCAGCCCCGGGACAGGGACCGACGGGGAGCTGTTTTTT. It yields the protein CASSPGTGTDGELFF. The whole variable domain, remainder taken from reference TRBV5-1 and TRBJ2-2, is KAGVTQTPRYLIKTRGQQVTLSCSPISGHRSVSWYQQTPGQGLQFLFEYFSETQRNKGNFPGRFSGRQFSNSRSEMNVSTLELGDSALYLCASSPGTGTDGELFFGEGSRLTVL.

V gene TRBV5-1 combines with J gene TRBJ1-1, with D perhaps TRBD1 (5 bases). The V end lost 3 bases, the J end lost 1 base, and 19 bases lay between the germline ends. This CDR3 region has 17 residues. Germline V gene sequence: CDR1 SGHRS, CDR2 YFSETQ. The CDR3 protein is CASSSPSRDFSNTEAFF. For the CDR3, the DNA is TGCGCCAGCAGCTCCCCTTCCAGGGACTTCTCGAACACTGAAGCTTTCTTT.

This clone was counted a single time. Other nucleotide sequences in the sample specify the same CDR3. The V gene is TRBV7-2, the J gene TRBJ2-7; D remains ambiguous. The CDR3 is 13 amino acids. Trimming removed 1 base at V and 3 bases at J, with 7 bases between. Germline-derived CDR1 and CDR2 are SGHTA and FQGNSA. The CDR3: CASSLGQIYEQYF. The CDR3 DNA follows: TGTGCCAGCAGCTTAGGTCAGATCTACGAGCAGTACTTC. Drawing the rest from reference TRBV7-2 and TRBJ2-7, the complete variable domain is GAGVSQSPSNKVTEKGKDVELRCDPISGHTALYWYRQSLGQGLEFLIYFQGNSAPDKSGLPSDRFSAERTGGSVSTLTIQRTQQEDSAVYLCASSLGQIYEQYFGPGTRLTVT.